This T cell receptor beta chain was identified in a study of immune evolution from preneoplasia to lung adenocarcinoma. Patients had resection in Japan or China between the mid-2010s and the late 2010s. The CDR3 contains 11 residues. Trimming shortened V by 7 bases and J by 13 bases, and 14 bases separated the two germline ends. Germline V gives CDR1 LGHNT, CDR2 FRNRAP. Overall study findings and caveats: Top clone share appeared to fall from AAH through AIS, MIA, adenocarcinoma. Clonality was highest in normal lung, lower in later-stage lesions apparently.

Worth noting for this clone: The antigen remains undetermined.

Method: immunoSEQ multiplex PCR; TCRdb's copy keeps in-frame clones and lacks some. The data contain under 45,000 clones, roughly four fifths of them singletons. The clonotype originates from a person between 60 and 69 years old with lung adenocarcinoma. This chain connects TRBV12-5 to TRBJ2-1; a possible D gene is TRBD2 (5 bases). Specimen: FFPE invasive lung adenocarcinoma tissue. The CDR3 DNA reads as TGTGCTAGTGCTATGTTGGAGGATCAGTTCTTC. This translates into CASAMLEDQFF.